This T cell receptor (beta chain) was sequenced in a study of regulatory T cells in long-lasting Graves disease. The overall study: Positivity for TSH receptor antibodies plus over 5 years of antithyroid drugs meant persistent Graves' disease. Findings and limits, study-wide: Persistent patients shared more public clonotypes (approximately 2,800) than new patients (approximately 1,000). With persistent disease, TRBV28, TRBJ1-2 and TRBJ2-5 were the favored segments.

CDR3-region Arm-PCR and iRepertoire HTBI primers produced the TCR beta libraries. Authors' processing steps: Identified across the samples were over 50 TRBV segments and around 14 TRBJ segments. TCRdb recomputed calls from the multiplex PCR reads with MiXCR, one row per CDR3 protein. In this record, the V and J calls reflect TCRdb's handling and not the investigators' own analysis. This sample yields about 290,000 distinct CDR3 sequences, of which 20% to 25% are seen a single time; approximately 53% belongs to the top ten. V was clipped by 0 bases and J by 4 bases, with 9 bases between them. This CDR3 spans 14 amino acids. Per the germline V gene, CDR1 is ENHRY and CDR2 is SYGVKD. This clonotype was counted a few times. Its antigen is not identified. This sample's time point: persistent/refractory GD, antithyroid drugs over 5 years with positive TRAb. Extracted RNA from PBMCs served as the source of the TCR library.

This rearrangement joins TRBV10-3 to TRBJ2-5, with a tentative D call TRBD2 (6 bases). The clonotype was recovered from a female donor with Graves disease. Sample: peripheral blood mononuclear cells (PBMCs), taken when the disease was refractory, from a patient treated with antithyroid drugs. CDR3 in DNA: TGTGCCATCAGTGAGTCTACGGAGGGAGAGACCCAGTACTTC. This codes for CAISESTEGETQYF.